The clone carrying this T cell receptor (beta chain) was recorded many times. What it binds is not known. TCRdb called the reads again in MiXCR, with one record for every CDR3 protein. The data contain under 350,000 distinct CDR3 sequences, more than 9% of them singletons. V lost 6 bases, J lost 4 bases, and 10 bases lay in between. CDR3 length: 13 amino acids. This record belongs to a study of T cell repertoires in cytomegalovirus infection. The overall study: Public TCR beta signatures marked donors with CMV infection and the matching HLA.

Study-wide findings and caveats: Individuals carrying CMV plus the relevant HLA were identified by cumulative frequency of public TCR beta families. The ex vivo response was dominated by HLA-C-restricted CMV-specific TCR beta clonotypes.

This chain links TRBV12-3 or TRBV12-4 with TRBJ1-5; D remains unclear. This receptor was obtained from a human donor in good health (CMV status not recorded). Some clones in this sample may be carry-over from other donors' samples. Sequenced input: PBMCs. The CDR3 sequence is CASRFSGNQPQHF. CDR3 bases: TGTGCCAGCAGATTCTCCGGGAATCAGCCCCAGCATTTT.